The clone carrying this TCR beta chain was counted a few times. What it binds is not known. This specimen comes from a study of read filtering for tumor transcriptome and immune sequencing. At the level of the study: By R-ISS, stages I, II and III held approximately 8, 17 and 7 patients. DNase treatment preceded whole-transcriptome library preparation. Study outcomes and limitations: About 82% of IR-seq clonotypes had a single read, yet these held about 3.5% of reads.

This library used 300 to 450 ng RNA and molecular barcoded adaptors spanning alpha/delta and beta/gamma chains. TCRdb called the reads again in MiXCR, with one record for every CDR3 protein. There are roughly 130,000 distinct CDR3 sequences in the sample; 13% occur only once, and about 11% lies in the top ten. The CDR3 totals 13 residues. The germline V gene has CDR1 LGHDT and CDR2 YNNKEL (reference sequence). Trimming removed 2 bases from V and 8 bases from J, with 7 bases in between. The V call is TRBV3-1, the J call TRBJ1-6; no clear D gene. The sequence was collected from a donor aged 40 or over with multiple myeloma. The sequencing sample was made of a population of CD138-negative cells sorted from bone marrow. CDR3 amino acids: CASSQRADSPLHF. CDR3 nucleotide sequence: TGTGCCAGCAGCCAACGAGCCGATTCACCCCTCCACTTT.